The clone carrying this T cell receptor beta chain came up a few times. The data stem from a study of human T cells and chemical hapten exposure. Study as a whole: The patients were mostly female; they had alopecia areata, totalis or universalis.

Time point noted: patch test 2, 6 weeks after DPC sensitization. The treatment is: therapeutic diphenylcyclopropenone sensitization with weekly scalp DPC. Blood collection happened ahead of applying each patch test. The germline V gene has CDR1 MGHDK and CDR2 SYGVNS. This CDR3 region has 14 residues. The J segment lost 5 bases and the V segment lost 8 bases, leaving 11 bases of the junction unmatched. TCRdb used MiXCR to reprocess the RACE reads, holding one entry per CDR3 protein. Of roughly 92,000 distinct CDR3 sequences in the sample, roughly 11% were seen once. Sequencing was performed on whole blood, taken in connection with sensitization to the hapten diphenylcyclopropenone (DPC). V gene TRBV25-1 combines with J gene TRBJ2-7; 8 positions agree with TRBD1. The receptor was derived from a woman aged 40 to 50 with alopecia areata. Some clones in this sample may be carry-over from other donors' samples. The CDR3 bases are TGTGCCAGCGCAACCCGTCAGGGGGCCGACGAGCAGTACTTC. The encoded protein is CASATRQGADEQYF.